The entry below gives a single T cell receptor (beta chain) sequence along with its context. Its antigen is not identified. This record belongs to a study of cytomegalovirus exposure and HLA in healthy donors. About the research overall: The study's early data release held some 85 million unique TCRs from HLA-typed donors.

Germline CDR1 and CDR2: LNHDA and SQIVND (reference sequence). The length of the CDR3 is 15 residues. V was clipped by 5 bases and J by 5 bases; unmatched bases: 10. The study, taken as a whole, reports: Sequencing likely produced, as an artifact, a cluster of highly shared sequence variants. In vitro data verified three CMV-associated chains as specific for CMV antigens. A prior analysis recorded that most TCR beta V segments were productive about 87% or about 30% of the time.

Primers for the PCR totalled 60 Vbeta and 13 Jbeta. Assay: immunoSEQ multiplex PCR; the TCRdb copy retains only in-frame clones and omits some. Among 150,000 to 200,000 clones listed, approximately 70% were seen once. Source material: PBMCs. This clonotype was obtained from a man between 35 and 55 years old in good health and CMV-seropositive. The chain joins TRBV19 to TRBJ2-5; 8 bases agree with TRBD2. The CDR3 DNA follows: TGTGCCAGTAGTGCCGGGGGGGCGGTGAGGGAGACCCAGTACTTC. It codes for CASSAGGAVRETQYF.